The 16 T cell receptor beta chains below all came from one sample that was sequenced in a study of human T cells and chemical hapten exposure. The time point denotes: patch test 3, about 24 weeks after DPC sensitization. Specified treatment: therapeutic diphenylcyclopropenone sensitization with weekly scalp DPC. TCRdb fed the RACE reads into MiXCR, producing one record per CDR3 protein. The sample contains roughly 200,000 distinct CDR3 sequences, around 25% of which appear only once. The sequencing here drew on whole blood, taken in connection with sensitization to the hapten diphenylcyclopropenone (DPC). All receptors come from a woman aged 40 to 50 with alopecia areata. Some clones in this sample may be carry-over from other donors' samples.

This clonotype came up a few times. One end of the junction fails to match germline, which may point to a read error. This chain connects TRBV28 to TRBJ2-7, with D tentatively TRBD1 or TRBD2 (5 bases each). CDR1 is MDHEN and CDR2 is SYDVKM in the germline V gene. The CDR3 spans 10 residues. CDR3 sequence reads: CASSFRDVHF. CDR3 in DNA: TGTGCCAGCAGTTTTCGGGACGTACACTTC.

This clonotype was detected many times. The CDR3 is CASSSPSTNLYNEQFF. DNA for the CDR3: TGTGCCAGCAGCTCGCCCTCCACCAACCTCTACAATGAGCAGTTCTTC. J is TRBJ2-1 and V is TRBV7-9; D is unresolved. Germline CDR1 reads SEHNR; CDR2 reads FQNEAQ (reference sequence). The CDR3 is 16 residues long. V lost 4 bases, J lost 3 bases, and 16 bases lay in between. The full variable domain, completed using reference TRBV7-9 and TRBJ2-1, is DTGVSQNPRHKITKRGQNVTFRCDPISEHNRLYWYRQTLGQGPEFLTYFQNEAQLEKSRLLSDRFSAERPKGSFSTLEIQRTEQGDSAMYLCASSSPSTNLYNEQFFGPGTRLTVL.

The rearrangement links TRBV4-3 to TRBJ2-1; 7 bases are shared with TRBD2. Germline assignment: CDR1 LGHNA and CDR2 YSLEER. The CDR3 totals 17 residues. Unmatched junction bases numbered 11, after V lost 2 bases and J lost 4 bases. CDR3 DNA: TGCGCCAGCAGCCAAAGCATCACCCTAGCGGCATACAATGAGCAGTTCTTC. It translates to CASSQSITLAAYNEQFF.

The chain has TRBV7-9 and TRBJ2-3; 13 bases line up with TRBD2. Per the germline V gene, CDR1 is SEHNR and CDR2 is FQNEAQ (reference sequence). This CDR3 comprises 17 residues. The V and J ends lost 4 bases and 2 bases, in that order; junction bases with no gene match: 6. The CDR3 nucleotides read TGTGCCAGCAGCTCAGGAGGACTAGCGGGAGTCACAGATACGCAGTATTTT. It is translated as CASSSGGLAGVTDTQYF.

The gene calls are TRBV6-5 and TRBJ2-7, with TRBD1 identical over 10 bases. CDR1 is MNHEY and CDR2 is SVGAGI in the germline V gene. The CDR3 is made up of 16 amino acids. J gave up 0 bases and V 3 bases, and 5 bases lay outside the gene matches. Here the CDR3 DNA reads TGTGCCAGCAGTTATTCCGGGACAGGGGCCTCCTACGAGCAGTACTTC. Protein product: CASSYSGTGASYEQYF.

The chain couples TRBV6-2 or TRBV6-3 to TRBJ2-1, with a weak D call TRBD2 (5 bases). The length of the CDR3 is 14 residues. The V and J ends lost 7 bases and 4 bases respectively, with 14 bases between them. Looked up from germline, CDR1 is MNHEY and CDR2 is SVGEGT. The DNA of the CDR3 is TGTGCCAGCATCTCCAGCGGACTTTACAATGAGCAGTTCTTC. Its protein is CASISSGLYNEQFF.

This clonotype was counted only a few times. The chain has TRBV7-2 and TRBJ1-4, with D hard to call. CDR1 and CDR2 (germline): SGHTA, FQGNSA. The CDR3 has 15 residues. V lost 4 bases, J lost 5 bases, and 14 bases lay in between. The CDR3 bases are TGTGCCAGCAGCTCCTTCTCAAGGATAAATGAAAAACTGTTTTTT. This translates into CASSSFSRINEKLFF.

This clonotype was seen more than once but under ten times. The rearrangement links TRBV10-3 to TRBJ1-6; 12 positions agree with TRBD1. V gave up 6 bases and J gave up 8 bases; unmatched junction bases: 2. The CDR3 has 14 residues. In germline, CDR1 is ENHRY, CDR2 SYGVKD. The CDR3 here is CAIRGQGAYSPLHF. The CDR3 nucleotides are TGTGCCATCAGGGGACAGGGGGCATATTCACCCCTCCACTTT.

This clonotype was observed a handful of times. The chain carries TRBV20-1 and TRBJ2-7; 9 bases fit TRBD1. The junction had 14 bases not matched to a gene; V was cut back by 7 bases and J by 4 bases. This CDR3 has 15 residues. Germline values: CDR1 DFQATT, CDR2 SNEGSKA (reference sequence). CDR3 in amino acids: CSVEATGGASYEQYF. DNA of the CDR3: TGCAGTGTCGAGGCCACAGGGGGCGCCTCGTACGAGCAGTACTTC.

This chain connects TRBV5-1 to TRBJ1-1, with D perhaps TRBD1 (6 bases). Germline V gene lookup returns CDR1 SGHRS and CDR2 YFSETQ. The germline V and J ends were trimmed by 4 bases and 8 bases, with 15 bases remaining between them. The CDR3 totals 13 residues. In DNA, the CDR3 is TGCGCCAGCAGCCCCGGACAGACCAAAGAAGCTTTCTTT. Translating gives CASSPGQTKEAFF.

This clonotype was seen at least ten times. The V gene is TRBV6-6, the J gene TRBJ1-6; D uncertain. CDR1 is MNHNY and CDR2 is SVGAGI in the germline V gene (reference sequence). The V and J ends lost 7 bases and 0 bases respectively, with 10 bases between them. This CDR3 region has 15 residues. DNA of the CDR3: TGTGCCAGCACCCCAGTTAGCTCCTATAATTCACCCCTCCACTTT. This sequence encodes CASTPVSSYNSPLHF.

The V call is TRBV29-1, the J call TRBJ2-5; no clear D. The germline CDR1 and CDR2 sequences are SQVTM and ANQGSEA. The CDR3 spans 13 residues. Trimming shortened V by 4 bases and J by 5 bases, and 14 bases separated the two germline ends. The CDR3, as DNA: TGCAGCGTTGCCCAGACCGAAGGGGAGACCCAGTACTTC. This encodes CSVAQTEGETQYF.

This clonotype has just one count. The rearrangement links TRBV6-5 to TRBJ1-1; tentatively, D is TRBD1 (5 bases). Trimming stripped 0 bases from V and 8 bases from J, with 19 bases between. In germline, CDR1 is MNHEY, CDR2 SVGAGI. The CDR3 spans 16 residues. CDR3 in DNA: TGTGCCAGCAGTTACTCGTTGGGGGGGACCGGGATGGAAGCTTTCTTT. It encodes CASSYSLGGTGMEAFF.

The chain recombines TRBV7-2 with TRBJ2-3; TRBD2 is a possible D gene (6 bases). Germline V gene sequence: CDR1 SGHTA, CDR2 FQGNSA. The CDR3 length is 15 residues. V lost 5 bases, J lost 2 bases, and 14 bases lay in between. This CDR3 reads CASSPRERATDTQYF. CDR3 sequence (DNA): TGTGCCAGCAGCCCGAGGGAGCGGGCCACAGATACGCAGTATTTT.

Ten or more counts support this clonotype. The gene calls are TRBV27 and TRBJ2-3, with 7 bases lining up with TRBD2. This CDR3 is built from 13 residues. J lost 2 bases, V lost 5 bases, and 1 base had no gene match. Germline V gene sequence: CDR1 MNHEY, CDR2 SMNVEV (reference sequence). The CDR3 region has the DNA TGTGCCAGCAGTGGGGACTACACAGATACGCAGTATTTT. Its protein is CASSGDYTDTQYF.

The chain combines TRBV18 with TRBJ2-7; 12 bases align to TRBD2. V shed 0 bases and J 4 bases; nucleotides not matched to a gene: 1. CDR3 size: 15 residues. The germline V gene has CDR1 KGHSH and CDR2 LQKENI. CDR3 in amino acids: CASSPPGLAGYEQYF. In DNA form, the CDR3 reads TGTGCCAGCTCACCACCGGGACTAGCGGGTTACGAGCAGTACTTC.